This TCR beta chain is from a study of T-cell memory formation after mild COVID-19. General study findings and limits: Proof of SARS-CoV-2 specificity was absent for the second-wave clones that crested on day 37. CD4+ clones that contracted lay mainly in CM and EM; CD8+ ones lay in EMRA. Prior to infection, memory already included some responding clones, suggesting cross-reactive memory joined.

From 5'RACE with constant-segment primers came TCR alpha and TCR beta cDNA libraries that carried sample barcodes and UMIs. TCRdb reprocessed the 5' RACE reads with MiXCR, giving one entry per CDR3 protein. The sample records hundreds of thousands of distinct CDR3 sequences, 18% being singletons. As concerns this clonotype: Its matching antigen is unknown.

Germline values: CDR1 DFQATT, CDR2 SNEGSKA (reference sequence). Trimming took off 3 bases at V and 3 bases at J, with 12 bases between the two ends. The CDR3 sequence is 14 residues long. Sequences were obtained from PBMCs or a T cell subset sorted from them (not recorded which). The chain joins TRBV20-1 to TRBJ2-1, with D perhaps TRBD2 (5 bases). This TCR was recovered from an adult woman who had mild COVID-19 (a few samples of this study predate the infection). Cell type and time point are not known. The CDR3, as DNA: TGCAGTGCTAGTAATAGCGTTGGCTACAATGAGCAGTTCTTC. Its protein product is CSASNSVGYNEQFF.